The clone carrying this TCR beta chain was seen more than once but under ten times. Its antigen is as yet unknown. This entry comes from a study of metastatic and nonmetastatic thyroid tumors. The overall study: For malignant and benign thyroid patients, tumor or nodule tissue and blood were the sources whose repertoires were compared.

In germline, CDR1 is MNHEY, CDR2 SVGEGT. Trimming shortened V by 2 bases and J by 3 bases, and 7 bases separated the two germline ends. The CDR3 extends over 13 amino acids. Study outcomes and limitations: As reported, TCR beta diversity in blood and tumor was significantly higher in malignant thyroid tumors than in benign nodules.

All patients reached thyroid surgery having received no treatment beforehand. Methods used by the authors: For papillary thyroid cancer, a distant-metastasis classifier was constructed from CDR3 differences observed across clinicopathological groups. MiXCR was used by TCRdb to re-call the PCR reads. These V and J calls rely on TCRdb rather than the paper's analysis. The sample gives about 14,000 clones, roughly 3.5% of which show up once; about 25% is in the top ten. The sequencing sample was made of tumor tissue. The chain combines TRBV6-2 or TRBV6-3 with TRBJ1-2; D is unclear. The sequence was obtained from a female donor with papillary thyroid cancer or a benign thyroid nodule (not recorded which). Some clones in this sample may be carry-over from other donors' samples. CDR3 DNA: TGTGCCAGCAGTTACCTGGGTGACTATGGCTACACCTTC. Protein product: CASSYLGDYGYTF.